This T cell receptor beta chain was observed in a study of cytomegalovirus exposure and HLA in healthy donors. Remarks on this clone: Its antigen is currently unknown.

Primers for the PCR totalled 60 Vbeta and 13 Jbeta. Profiled with immunoSEQ multiplex PCR; TCRdb holds only in-frame clones, not every one. Its listing shows about 72,000 clones. Points from the study as a whole: It was approximately 150 TCR beta chains that were listed as cytomegalovirus-associated. Follow-up analysis later connected one missense variant in DCLRE1C with trimming of TCR beta V- and J-genes. Analysis performed later showed TCR beta chains linked to HLA being more clonally expanded than equally common others.

The specimen sequenced was PBMCs. The TCR was taken from a man aged 35-49 years in good health and CMV-seronegative.

The CDR3 coding sequence is TGCGCCAGCAGTCGGCTCCTTCAGTACTTC. Its translation is CASSRLLQYF. V and J are TRBV23-1 and TRBJ2-7; D remains ambiguous. TRBV23-1 is reported as an ORF; its role is uncertain. Trimming pared 4 bases from V and 10 bases from J, leaving 8 bases between. The CDR3 has 10 residues.